The 32 T cell receptor beta chains reported below all come from one sample, sequenced in a study of human CD8 memory T cell subsets. UMI-labeled 5' RACE produced the TCR beta libraries. TCRdb reprocessed the 5' RACE reads and keeps a single row for each CDR3 protein, giving no DNA. The repertoire shows roughly 5,000 distinct CDR3 sequences; the top ten hold 35% to 40%. The material sequenced was CD8+ T cells from PBMCs. The origin of the receptors is a human donor in good health.

This sequence joins TRBV21-1 and TRBJ1-4. TRBV21-1 is designated a pseudogene. The CDR3 totals 16 residues. The chain's CDR3 is CASGCRVKHSLEKLFF.

This clonotype is identified as medium-sized (0.01 to 0.1%) from frequency. The chain couples TRBV10-3 to TRBJ1-5; TCRdb calls TRBD1, which cannot be checked without DNA. The germline V gene has CDR1 ENHRY and CDR2 SYGVKD. The CDR3 length is 14 residues. CDR3 residues: CAIIRDRGRQPQHF.

The chain has TRBV3-1 and TRBJ2-7; TCRdb's D gene call, TRBD1, goes unchecked for lack of DNA. Germline V gives CDR1 LGHDT, CDR2 YNNKEL (reference sequence). The CDR3 is 18 residues long. CDR3 sequence reads: CASSQDGSTGRFSYEQYF.

This chain links TRBV7-8 with TRBJ1-5. This CDR3 has 15 amino acids. Germline values: CDR1 SGHVS, CDR2 FQNEAQ. CDR3: CASSLTPRGNQPQHF.

The rearrangement uses TRBV27 and TRBJ2-7. In germline, CDR1 is MNHEY, CDR2 SMNVEV (reference sequence). The CDR3 has 11 residues. CDR3 amino acids: CASRSGYEQYF.

This clonotype shows up as medium-sized by frequency. V gene TRBV12-3 or TRBV12-4 combines with J gene TRBJ2-7; without DNA, the TCRdb call of TRBD1 cannot be checked. The CDR3 spans 13 residues. The CDR3 spells CASSFVRGHEQYF.

Frequency places this clonotype as medium-sized (0.01 to 0.1%). The J gene is TRBJ1-1, the V gene TRBV7-9. CDR3 size: 13 residues. Germline lookup yields CDR1 SEHNR and CDR2 FQNEAQ (reference sequence). CDR3 amino acids: CASGADLGTEAFF.

The V call is TRBV9, the J call TRBJ1-5; absent DNA, TCRdb's TRBD1 call cannot be checked. CDR3 length: 16 amino acids. From germline, CDR1 is SGDLS and CDR2 YYNGEE. The CDR3 is CASSATGTGDNQPQHF.

The rearrangement links TRBV12-3 or TRBV12-4 to TRBJ2-2. The CDR3 sequence is 12 residues long. The CDR3 loop is CASRPDAGELFF.

This chain uses TRBV19 with TRBJ1-5. The CDR3 is 13 amino acids. Germline lookup yields CDR1 LNHDA and CDR2 SQIVND (reference sequence). The chain's CDR3 is CASSIQRFWAQHF.

The rearrangement joins TRBV30 to TRBJ2-1; the D call from TCRdb, TRBD2, cannot be confirmed without DNA. The CDR3 runs to 15 residues. The V gene's germline CDR1 is GTSNPN and CDR2 SVGIG (reference sequence). The CDR3 loop reads CAWSAEGFIKNEQFF.

The chain joins TRBV12-3 or TRBV12-4 to TRBJ2-3; absent DNA, TCRdb's TRBD1 call cannot be checked. The CDR3 spans 15 residues. CDR3 in amino acids: CASTEGGFGTDTQYF.

The genes are TRBV12-3 or TRBV12-4 and TRBJ1-4; checking the TCRdb D call of TRBD1 is not possible without DNA. CDR3 length: 13 residues. CDR3 sequence reads: CASSLGGREKLFF.

The CDR3 spells CASRTNRASNTGELFF. The rearrangement links TRBV12-3 or TRBV12-4 to TRBJ2-2; TCRdb's D call of TRBD1 is untestable without DNA. The CDR3 has 16 amino acids.

The gene calls are TRBV5-1 and TRBJ2-7; no DNA is available, so the TRBD2 call from TCRdb remains unchecked. Germline values: CDR1 SGHRS, CDR2 YFSETQ. CDR3 length equals 14 residues. CDR3 sequence reads: CASSPRWETYEQYF.

This sequence joins TRBV5-6 and TRBJ1-2. This CDR3 is built from 15 residues. Looked up from germline, CDR1 is SGHDT and CDR2 is YYEEEE. The CDR3 sequence is CASSPPDTFSYGYTF.

This chain links TRBV7-8 with TRBJ2-3; TCRdb lists TRBD2, though no DNA is available to test this call. The CDR3 spans 18 residues. CDR1 and CDR2 from the germline V gene are SGHVS and FQNEAQ. The chain's CDR3 is CASSLRVLAGDDTDTQYF. Supplemented by reference TRBV7-8 and TRBJ2-3, the full variable domain reads GAGVSQSPRYKVAKRGQDVALRCDPISGHVSLFWYQQALGQGPEFLTYFQNEAQLDKSGLPSDRFFAERPEGSVSTLKIQRTQQEDSAVYLCASSLRVLAGDDTDTQYFGPGTRLTVL.

This chain links TRBV5-1 with TRBJ2-1; TCRdb gives TRBD2 as the D gene, but with no DNA this cannot be confirmed. Germline V gene data show CDR1 as SGHRS and CDR2 as YFSETQ. CDR3 length equals 14 residues. The CDR3 protein is CASSPLAAGVLQFF.

The chain recombines TRBV11-3 with TRBJ2-3; TCRdb indicates TRBD1, and absent DNA this call remains unverified. The germline gives CDR1 SGHNT, CDR2 YENEEA. This CDR3 spans 15 amino acids. Here the CDR3 reads CASSLLGQLADTQYF.

V usage is TRBV20-1 and J usage is TRBJ1-1; TCRdb lists TRBD1, though no DNA is available to test this call. Per the germline V gene, CDR1 is DFQATT and CDR2 is SNEGSKA (reference sequence). The CDR3 loop spans 12 amino acids. The CDR3 here is CSAKTGVTEAFF.

CDR3 residues: CSALSGQDFNEQFF. The V gene is TRBV20-1, the J gene TRBJ2-1; the D gene TCRdb calls, TRBD1, cannot be checked with no DNA. The germline CDR1 and CDR2 sequences are DFQATT and SNEGSKA (reference sequence). The CDR3 has 14 residues.

The gene calls are TRBV6-4 and TRBJ1-5. CDR3 size: 13 residues. Germline lookup yields CDR1 MRHNA and CDR2 SNTAGT. CDR3 amino acids: CASSETNNQPQHF.

This clonotype is classed as medium-sized by frequency. This sequence joins TRBV28 and TRBJ2-3; no DNA is available, so the TRBD2 call from TCRdb remains unchecked. There are 20 residues in the CDR3. Per germline, CDR1 MDHEN and CDR2 SYDVKM. The CDR3 loop is CASSLEASGMRTPSTDTQYF.

The chain employs TRBV2 and TRBJ2-7. The CDR3 extends over 12 amino acids. CDR1 and CDR2 from the germline V gene are SNHLY and FYNNEI. CDR3 in amino acids: CASRDTGYEQYF.

The chain employs TRBV12-3 or TRBV12-4 and TRBJ1-4. This CDR3 spans 16 amino acids. This chain's CDR3 is CASSFGARASNEKLFF.

The chain couples TRBV12-3 or TRBV12-4 to TRBJ2-5. This CDR3 spans 11 amino acids. The CDR3: CASENQETQYF.

The V and J genes are TRBV4-1 and TRBJ2-1. This CDR3 is 15 amino acids long. Germline loops: CDR1 MGHRA, CDR2 YSYEKL. CDR3 sequence reads: CASSPLSNPVYEQFF.

The chain uses TRBV7-3 and TRBJ2-5; the TCRdb call, TRBD2, lacks DNA for checking. CDR3 length: 15 amino acids. CDR1 is SGHTA and CDR2 is FQGTGA in the germline V gene. CDR3 loop: CASSLSGARGETQYF.

V is TRBV9 and J is TRBJ2-1; TCRdb lists TRBD1, though no DNA is available to test this call. Germline V gene lookup returns CDR1 SGDLS and CDR2 YYNGEE. The CDR3 has 15 residues. CDR3 amino acids: CASSRGSQVSNEQFF.

Judged by frequency, this clonotype is medium-sized. The V gene is TRBV28, the J gene TRBJ2-7. The germline V gene has CDR1 MDHEN and CDR2 SYDVKM. The CDR3 has 13 residues. The CDR3 protein is CASSRQDLFEQYF.

The CDR3 sequence: CASATVVSGADTQYF. This chain joins TRBV28 and TRBJ2-3. Germline assignment: CDR1 MDHEN and CDR2 SYDVKM. The CDR3 is made up of 15 amino acids.

Judged by frequency, this clonotype is medium-sized. The chain recombines TRBV10-2 with TRBJ1-1; the TCRdb call, TRBD1, lacks DNA for checking. The CDR3 is 19 residues long. Germline V gives CDR1 WSHSY, CDR2 SAAADI. CDR3 protein: CASSEVLGGSGTGGTEAFF.